This record covers a single T cell receptor (beta chain). Its antigen is not known. Via MiXCR, TCRdb re-called the RT-PCR reads, giving one row per CDR3 protein. Among hundreds of thousands of distinct CDR3 sequences, 6% to 9% were seen once, and the ten largest hold over 10%. The data belong to a study of response to subunit inactivated influenza vaccine. Findings of the study overall: Researchers suggested that each seasonal influenza vaccination recruits few new T cells.

The CDR3 is made up of 13 amino acids. Trimming shortened V by 4 bases and J by 4 bases, and 11 bases separated the two germline ends. The sequence was obtained from a man between 45 and 75 years old who received an inactivated influenza vaccine. This chain joins TRBV12-3 or TRBV12-4 and TRBJ2-7; D gene uncertain. Sequenced material: PBMCs from blood, taken approximately 25 months after vaccination. The chain's CDR3 is CASSSPGKYEQYF. In nucleotides, the CDR3 is TGTGCCAGCAGTTCCCCGGGCAAGTACGAGCAGTACTTC.